The clone carrying this TCR beta chain occurred once. The antigen is unknown. The record originates from a study of OX40 agonist ivuxolimab in advanced cancers. Whole-study context: Previous treatment with anti-PD-1, anti-PD-L1 or anti-CTLA-4 therapy was allowed; about 37% had received some.

Whole-study results and caveats: Partly responding patients at 0.1-3.0 mg/kg showed some of the smallest clonal expansion. Researchers report that CD8+ T cells had, on average, more expanded clones than CD4+.

Generated by immunoSEQ multiplex PCR, the TCRdb table keeps only in-frame clones and is missing some. This table holds roughly 93,000 clones, roughly nine tenths found once. The length of the CDR3 is 12 residues. Germline CDR1 and CDR2: SEHNR and FQNEAQ (reference sequence). Trimming removed 2 bases from V and 4 bases from J, with 4 bases in between. Sequenced material: CD4+ or CD8+ T cells sorted from blood, taken in a trial of the OX40 agonist ivuxolimab. This clonotype originated in an adult with an advanced solid tumor such as melanoma, head and neck, liver or kidney cancer. This chain connects TRBV7-9 to TRBJ2-3; no clear D gene. CDR3: CASSLTADTQYF. As DNA, the CDR3 is TGTGCCAGCAGCTTAACGGCAGATACGCAGTATTTT.